This record concerns one TCR beta chain sequence. Its antigen is not identified. The sample is drawn from a study of circulating and synovial CD4+ cells in juvenile arthritis. Notes on the study in general: Deeper sequencing increased measured overlap with synovial clonotypes. CPL and bulk CD4 samples differed at least tenfold in T cell genomes. These blood cells shared more CDR3 sequences with synovium than bulk blood. Some such blood samples were as oligoclonal as synovium.

Profiled with immunoSEQ multiplex PCR; TCRdb holds only in-frame clones, not every one. This repertoire shows about 14,000 clones, roughly 88% found once; its top ten account for more than 3.5%. Germline CDR1 is ENHRY and CDR2 is SYGVKD. V shed 11 bases and J 4 bases; nucleotides not matched to a gene: 10. CDR3 length: 13 residues. The sequence was obtained from a human patient with juvenile idiopathic arthritis. Some clones in this sample may be carry-over from other donors' samples. The chain combines TRBV10-3 with TRBJ2-7; TRBD2 agrees at 8 bases. Specimen: CD4+ T cells from synovial fluid. The CDR3 DNA reads as TGTGCCGCCGGACGGGGGGGCTGGTACGAGCAGTACTTC. It codes for CAAGRGGWYEQYF.